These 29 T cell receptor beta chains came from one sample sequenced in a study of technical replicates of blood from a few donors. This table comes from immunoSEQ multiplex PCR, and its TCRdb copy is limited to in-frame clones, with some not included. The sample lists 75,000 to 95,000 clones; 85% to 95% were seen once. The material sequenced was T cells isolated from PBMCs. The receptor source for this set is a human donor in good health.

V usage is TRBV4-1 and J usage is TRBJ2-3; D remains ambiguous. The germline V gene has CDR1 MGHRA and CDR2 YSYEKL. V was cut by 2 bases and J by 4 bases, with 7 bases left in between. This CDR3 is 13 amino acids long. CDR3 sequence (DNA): TGCGCCAGCAGCCAAATCCGAGCAGATACGCAGTATTTT. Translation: CASSQIRADTQYF.

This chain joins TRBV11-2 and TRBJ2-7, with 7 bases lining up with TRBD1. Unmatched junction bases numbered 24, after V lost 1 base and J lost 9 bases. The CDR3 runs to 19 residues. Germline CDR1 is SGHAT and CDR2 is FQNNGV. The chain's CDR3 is CASSLVRARDSAAVRRQYF. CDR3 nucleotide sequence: TGTGCCAGCAGCTTAGTCCGGGCTAGGGACAGTGCAGCGGTACGTAGGCAGTACTTC.

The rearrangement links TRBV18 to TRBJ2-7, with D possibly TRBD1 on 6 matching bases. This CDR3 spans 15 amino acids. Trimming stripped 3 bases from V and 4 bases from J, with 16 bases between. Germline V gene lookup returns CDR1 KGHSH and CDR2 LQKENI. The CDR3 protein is CASSPTGTLSYEQYF. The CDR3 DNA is TGTGCCAGCTCACCGACCGGGACATTGTCTTACGAGCAGTACTTC.

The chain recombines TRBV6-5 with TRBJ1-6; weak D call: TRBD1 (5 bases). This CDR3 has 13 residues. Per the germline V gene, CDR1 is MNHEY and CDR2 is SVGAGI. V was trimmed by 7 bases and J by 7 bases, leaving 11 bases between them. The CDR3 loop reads CASKQGPNSPLHF. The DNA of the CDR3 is TGTGCCAGCAAGCAGGGTCCCAATTCACCCCTCCACTTT.

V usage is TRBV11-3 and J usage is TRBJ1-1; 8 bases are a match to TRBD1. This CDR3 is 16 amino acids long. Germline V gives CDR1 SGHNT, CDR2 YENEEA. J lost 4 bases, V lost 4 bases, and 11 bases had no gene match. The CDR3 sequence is CASSSRRGPLSTEAFF. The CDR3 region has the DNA TGTGCCAGCAGCTCGCGCAGGGGGCCCCTGAGCACTGAAGCTTTCTTT.

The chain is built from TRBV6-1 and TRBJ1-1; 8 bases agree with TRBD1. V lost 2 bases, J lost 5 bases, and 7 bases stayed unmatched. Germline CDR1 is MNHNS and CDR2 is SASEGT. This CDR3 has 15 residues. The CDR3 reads CASSELTGGRTEAFF. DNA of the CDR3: TGTGCCAGCAGTGAATTAACAGGGGGTAGGACTGAAGCTTTCTTT.

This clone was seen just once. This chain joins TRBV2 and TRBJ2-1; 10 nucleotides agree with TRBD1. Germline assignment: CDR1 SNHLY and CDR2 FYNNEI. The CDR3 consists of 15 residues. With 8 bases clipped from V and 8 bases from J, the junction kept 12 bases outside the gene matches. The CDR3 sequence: CASLPGDRGIDEQFF. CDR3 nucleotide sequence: TGTGCCAGCCTGCCCGGGGACAGGGGAATTGATGAGCAGTTCTTC.

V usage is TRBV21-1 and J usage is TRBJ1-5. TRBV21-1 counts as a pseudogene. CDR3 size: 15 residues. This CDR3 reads CASSFKEVSNQPQHF. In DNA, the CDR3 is TGTGCCAGCAGCTTCAAGGAGGTTAGCAATCAGCCCCAGCATTTT.

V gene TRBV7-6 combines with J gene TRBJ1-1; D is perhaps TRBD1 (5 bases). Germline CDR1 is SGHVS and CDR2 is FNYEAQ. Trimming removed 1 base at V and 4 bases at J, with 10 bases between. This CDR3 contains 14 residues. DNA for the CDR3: TGTGCCAGCAGCTTAGAGGGGAGGGTCACTGAAGCTTTCTTT. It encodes CASSLEGRVTEAFF. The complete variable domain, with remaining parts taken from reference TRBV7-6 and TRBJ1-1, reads GAGVSQSPRYKVTKRGQDVALRCDPISGHVSLYWYRQALGQGPEFLTYFNYEAQQDKSGLPNDRFSAERPEGSISTLTIQRTEQRDSAMYRCASSLEGRVTEAFFGQGTRLTVV.

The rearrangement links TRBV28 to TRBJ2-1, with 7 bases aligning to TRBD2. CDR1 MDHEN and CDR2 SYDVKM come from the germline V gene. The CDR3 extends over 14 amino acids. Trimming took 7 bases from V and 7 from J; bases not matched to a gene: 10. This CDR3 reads CASTDFGGRNEQFF. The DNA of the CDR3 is TGTGCCAGCACAGATTTCGGGGGGAGGAATGAGCAGTTCTTC.

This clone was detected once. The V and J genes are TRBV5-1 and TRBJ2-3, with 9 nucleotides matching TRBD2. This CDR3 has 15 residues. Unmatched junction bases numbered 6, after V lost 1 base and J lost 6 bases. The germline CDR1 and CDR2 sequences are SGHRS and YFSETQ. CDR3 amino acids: CASSLPSGVVDTQYF. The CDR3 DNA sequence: TGCGCCAGCAGCTTGCCTAGCGGGGTCGTGGATACGCAGTATTTT.

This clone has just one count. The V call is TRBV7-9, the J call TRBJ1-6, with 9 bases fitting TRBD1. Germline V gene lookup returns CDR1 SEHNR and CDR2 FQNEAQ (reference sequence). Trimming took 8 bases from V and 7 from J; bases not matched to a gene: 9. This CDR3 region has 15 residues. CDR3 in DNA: TGTGCCAGCGGCTGGGACAGGGTTGAAAATTCACCCCTCCACTTT. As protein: CASGWDRVENSPLHF.

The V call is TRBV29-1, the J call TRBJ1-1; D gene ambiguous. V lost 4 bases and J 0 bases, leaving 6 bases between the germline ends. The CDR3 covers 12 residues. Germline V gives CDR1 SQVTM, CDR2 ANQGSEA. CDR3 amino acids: CSVAVLNTEAFF. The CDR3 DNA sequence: TGCAGCGTTGCAGTCCTGAACACTGAAGCTTTCTTT.

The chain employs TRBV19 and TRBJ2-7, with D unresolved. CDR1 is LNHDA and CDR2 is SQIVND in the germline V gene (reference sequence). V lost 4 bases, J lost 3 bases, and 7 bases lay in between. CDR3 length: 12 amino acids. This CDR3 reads CASSTGLYEQYF. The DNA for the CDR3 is TGTGCCAGTAGTACTGGGCTCTACGAGCAGTACTTC.

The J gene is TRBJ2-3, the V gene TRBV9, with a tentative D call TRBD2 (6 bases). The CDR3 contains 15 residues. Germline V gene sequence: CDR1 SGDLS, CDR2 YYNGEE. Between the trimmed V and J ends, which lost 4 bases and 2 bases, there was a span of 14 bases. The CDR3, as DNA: TGTGCCAGCAGCCCTCAGGACTATTTCACAGATACGCAGTATTTT. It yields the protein CASSPQDYFTDTQYF.

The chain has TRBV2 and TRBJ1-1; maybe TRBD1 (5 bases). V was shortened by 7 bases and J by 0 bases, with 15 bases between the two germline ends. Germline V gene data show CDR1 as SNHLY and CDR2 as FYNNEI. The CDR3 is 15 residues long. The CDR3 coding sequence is TGTGCCAGCACAGCCTTGGGGGGGGTGAACACTGAAGCTTTCTTT. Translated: CASTALGGVNTEAFF.

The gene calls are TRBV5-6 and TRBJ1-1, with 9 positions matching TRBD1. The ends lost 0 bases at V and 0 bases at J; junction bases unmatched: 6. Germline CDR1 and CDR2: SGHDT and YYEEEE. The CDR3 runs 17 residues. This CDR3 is CASSLDGTGTLNTEAFF. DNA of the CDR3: TGTGCCAGCAGCTTGGACGGGACAGGGACATTGAACACTGAAGCTTTCTTT.

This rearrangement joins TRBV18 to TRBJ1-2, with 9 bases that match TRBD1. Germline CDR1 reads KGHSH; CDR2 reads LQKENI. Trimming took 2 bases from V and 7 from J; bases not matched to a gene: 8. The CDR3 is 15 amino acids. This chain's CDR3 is CASSPTGTGNAGYTF. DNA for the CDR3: TGTGCCAGCTCACCAACAGGGACAGGGAATGCTGGCTACACCTTC. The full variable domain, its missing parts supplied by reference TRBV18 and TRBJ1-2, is NAGVMQNPRHLVRRRGQEARLRCSPMKGHSHVYWYRQLPEEGLKFMVYLQKENIIDESGMPKERFSAEFPKEGPSILRIQQVVRGDSAAYFCASSPTGTGNAGYTFGSGTRLTVV.

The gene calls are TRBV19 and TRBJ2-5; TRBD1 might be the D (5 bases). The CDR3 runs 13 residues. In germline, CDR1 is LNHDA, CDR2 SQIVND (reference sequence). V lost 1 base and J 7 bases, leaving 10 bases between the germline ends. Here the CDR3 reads CASSIVRQGTQYF. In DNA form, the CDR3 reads TGTGCCAGTAGTATAGTCAGGCAGGGGACCCAGTACTTC.

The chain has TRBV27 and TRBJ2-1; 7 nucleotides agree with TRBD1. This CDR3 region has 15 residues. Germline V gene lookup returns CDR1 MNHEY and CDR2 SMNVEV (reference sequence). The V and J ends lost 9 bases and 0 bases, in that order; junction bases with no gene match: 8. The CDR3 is CARKRQGDSYNEQFF. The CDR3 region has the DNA TGTGCCAGGAAACGTCAGGGGGACTCCTACAATGAGCAGTTCTTC.

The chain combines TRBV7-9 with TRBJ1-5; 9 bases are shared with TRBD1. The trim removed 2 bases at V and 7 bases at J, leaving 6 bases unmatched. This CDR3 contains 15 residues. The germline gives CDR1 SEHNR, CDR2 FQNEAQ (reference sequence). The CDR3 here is CASSLTGGEGQPQHF. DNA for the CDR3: TGTGCCAGCAGCTTAACAGGGGGCGAAGGACAGCCCCAGCATTTT.

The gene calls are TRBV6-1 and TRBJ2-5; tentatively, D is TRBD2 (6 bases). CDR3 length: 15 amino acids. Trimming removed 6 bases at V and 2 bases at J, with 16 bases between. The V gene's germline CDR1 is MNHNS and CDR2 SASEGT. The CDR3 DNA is TGTGCCAGCAGAGAAAGCCCCAGCGGGCAAGAGACCCAGTACTTC. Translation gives CASRESPSGQETQYF.

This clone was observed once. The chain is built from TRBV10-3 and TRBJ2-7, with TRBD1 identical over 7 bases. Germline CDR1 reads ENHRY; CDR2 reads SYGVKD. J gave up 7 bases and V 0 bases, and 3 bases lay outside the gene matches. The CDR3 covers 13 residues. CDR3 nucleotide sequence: TGTGCCATCAGTGAGTCAGGGGGCTGGGAGCAGTACTTC. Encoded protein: CAISESGGWEQYF.

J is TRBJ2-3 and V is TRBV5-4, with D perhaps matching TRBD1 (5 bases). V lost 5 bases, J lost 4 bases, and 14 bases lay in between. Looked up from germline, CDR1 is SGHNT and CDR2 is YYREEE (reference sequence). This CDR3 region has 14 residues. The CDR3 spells CASSDGQGADTQYF. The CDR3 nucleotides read TGTGCCAGCAGTGACGGACAAGGGGCAGATACGCAGTATTTT.

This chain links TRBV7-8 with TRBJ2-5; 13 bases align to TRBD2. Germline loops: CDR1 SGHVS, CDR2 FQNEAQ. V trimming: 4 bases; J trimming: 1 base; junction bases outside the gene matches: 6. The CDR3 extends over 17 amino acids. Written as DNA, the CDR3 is TGTGCCAGCAGCTCTCGGACTAGCGGGGGACTCCAAGAGACCCAGTACTTC. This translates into CASSSRTSGGLQETQYF.

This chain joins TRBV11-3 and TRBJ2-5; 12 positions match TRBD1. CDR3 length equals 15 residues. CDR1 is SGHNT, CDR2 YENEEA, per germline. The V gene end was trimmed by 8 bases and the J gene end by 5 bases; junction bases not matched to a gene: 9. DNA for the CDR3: TGTGCCAGCGGGCAGGGACAGGGGGCCCAGGAGACCCAGTACTTC. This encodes CASGQGQGAQETQYF.

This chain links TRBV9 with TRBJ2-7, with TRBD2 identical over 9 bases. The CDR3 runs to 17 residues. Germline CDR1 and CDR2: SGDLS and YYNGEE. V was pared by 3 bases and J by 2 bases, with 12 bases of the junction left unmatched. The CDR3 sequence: CASSGAGGQALTYEQYF. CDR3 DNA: TGTGCCAGCAGCGGAGCGGGGGGCCAAGCCTTGACCTACGAGCAGTACTTC.

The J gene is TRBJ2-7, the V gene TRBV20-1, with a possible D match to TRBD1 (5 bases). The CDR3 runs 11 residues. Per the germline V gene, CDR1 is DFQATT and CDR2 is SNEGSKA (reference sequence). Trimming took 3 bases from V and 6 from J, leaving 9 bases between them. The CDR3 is CSASIGVEQYF. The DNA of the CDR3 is TGCAGTGCTAGTATAGGGGTCGAGCAGTACTTC.

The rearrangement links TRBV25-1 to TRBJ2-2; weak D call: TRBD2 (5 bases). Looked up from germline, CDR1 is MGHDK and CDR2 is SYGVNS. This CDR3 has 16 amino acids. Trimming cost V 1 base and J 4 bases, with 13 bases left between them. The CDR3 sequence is CASSEFGGKTTGELFF. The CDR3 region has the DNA TGTGCCAGCAGTGAATTTGGAGGAAAGACCACCGGGGAGCTGTTTTTT. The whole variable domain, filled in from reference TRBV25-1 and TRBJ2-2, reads EADIYQTPRYLVIGTGKKITLECSQTMGHDKMYWYQQDPGMELHLIHYSYGVNSTEKGDLSSESTVSRIRTEHFPLTLESARPSHTSQYLCASSEFGGKTTGELFFGEGSRLTVL.